The 18 T cell receptor beta chains listed next were all sequenced from one sample in a study of OX40 agonist ivuxolimab in advanced cancers. Here immunoSEQ multiplex PCR was the method, and the copy in TCRdb shows in-frame clones only, minus some. The table lists roughly 130,000 clones, roughly 93% of them singletons. The sequencing used CD4+ or CD8+ T cells sorted from blood, collected in a trial of the OX40 agonist ivuxolimab. The receptors stem from an adult with an advanced solid tumor such as melanoma, head and neck, liver or kidney cancer.

CDR3 in amino acids: CASSPTSEGAQYF. The CDR3 DNA reads as TGTGCCAGCAGCCCTACTAGCGAGGGGGCCCAGTACTTC. The V and J genes are TRBV5-6 and TRBJ2-5; D may be TRBD2 (7 bases). Between the trimmed V and J ends, which lost 4 bases and 9 bases, there was a span of 16 bases. CDR3 length equals 13 residues. CDR1 is SGHDT and CDR2 is YYEEEE in the germline V gene.

This chain connects TRBV9 to TRBJ1-4; weak D call: TRBD1 (5 bases). Between the trimmed V and J ends, which lost 4 bases and 12 bases, there was a span of 16 bases. CDR3 length: 13 residues. Germline V CDR1 and CDR2: SGDLS, YYNGEE. The CDR3 coding sequence is TGTGCCAGCAGCTTAACTGTTGGGGGTGAACTGTTTTTT. Translating gives CASSLTVGGELFF.

V and J are TRBV5-1 and TRBJ1-1; TRBD1 is a possible D gene (5 bases). CDR1 and CDR2 (germline): SGHRS, YFSETQ. With 5 bases removed from V and 3 bases from J, the gap between germline ends came to 14 bases. The CDR3 consists of 14 residues. The CDR3 DNA is TGCGCCAGCAGTTTTGTGGGGCGAGACACTGAAGCTTTCTTT. This encodes CASSFVGRDTEAFF.

This clone appeared a single time. The CDR3 spells CASSLLALAGGTDTQYF. CDR3 coding DNA: TGTGCCAGCAGCTTGCTGGCGCTAGCGGGAGGCACAGATACGCAGTATTTT. The V call is TRBV7-2, the J call TRBJ2-3, with 10 bases identical to TRBD2. CDR3 length: 17 amino acids. V trimming: 3 bases; J trimming: 1 base; junction bases outside the gene matches: 7. Germline V gives CDR1 SGHTA, CDR2 FQGNSA. Together with reference TRBV7-2 and TRBJ2-3, the CDR3 gives the full variable domain: GAGVSQSPSNKVTEKGKDVELRCDPISGHTALYWYRQSLGQGLEFLIYFQGNSAPDKSGLPSDRFSAERTGGSVSTLTIQRTQQEDSAVYLCASSLLALAGGTDTQYFGPGTRLTVL.

V is TRBV9 and J is TRBJ1-1; D not resolved. The V end was cut by 0 bases, the J end by 4 bases, with 13 bases between. Germline CDR1 reads SGDLS; CDR2 reads YYNGEE. This CDR3 has 15 residues. The CDR3 DNA reads TGTGCCAGCAGCGTAGCTCCCCGAGGAGGCACTGAAGCTTTCTTT. It yields the protein CASSVAPRGGTEAFF.

The chain combines TRBV4-2 with TRBJ1-2; the match to TRBD1 covers 10 bases. Germline CDR1 reads LGHNA; CDR2 reads YNFKEQ. V lost 4 bases to trimming and J lost 10 bases; unmatched junction nucleotides: 12. The CDR3 runs 15 residues. The CDR3 nucleotides read TGTGCCAGCAGCCCGGGGACAGGGGACGACTTGCACTACACCTTC. Its translation is CASSPGTGDDLHYTF.

The genes are TRBV5-1 and TRBJ1-5; D gene unclear. The CDR3 is made up of 16 amino acids. Trimming stripped 0 bases from V and 0 bases from J, with 10 bases between. Germline values: CDR1 SGHRS, CDR2 YFSETQ. The CDR3 DNA is TGCGCCAGCAGCTTGGGGGGAGGAGGTAGCAATCAGCCCCAGCATTTT. This sequence encodes CASSLGGGGSNQPQHF.

The chain joins TRBV5-4 to TRBJ2-3; no clear D. The V end lost 7 bases, the J end lost 3 bases, and 15 bases lay between the germline ends. Germline V gene data show CDR1 as SGHNT and CDR2 as YYREEE (reference sequence). The CDR3 extends over 14 amino acids. The CDR3 DNA follows: TGTGCCAGCTGGCTCGCCCATAGGACAGATACGCAGTATTTT. Amino acid sequence: CASWLAHRTDTQYF.

The chain uses TRBV7-2 and TRBJ2-5; tentatively, D is TRBD2 (6 bases). The last part of the DNA fits TRBJ2-7 better; the J call may be wrong. The CDR3 is 14 residues long. CDR1 and CDR2 (germline): SGHTA, FQGNSA. The CDR3 loop is CASSLEGSAGEQYF. The CDR3 DNA reads as TGTGCCAGCAGCTTAGAAGGTTCAGCGGGCGAGCAGTACTTC.

The gene calls are TRBV4-2 and TRBJ1-4, with TRBD1 as a possible D gene (5 bases). Germline V gene data show CDR1 as LGHNA and CDR2 as YNFKEQ. Trimming took off 3 bases at V and 8 bases at J, with 16 bases between the two ends. The CDR3 contains 15 residues. CDR3 loop: CASSQAAGGTEKLFF. CDR3 DNA: TGTGCCAGCAGCCAGGCTGCGGGGGGGACGGAAAAACTGTTTTTT.

This rearrangement joins TRBV28 to TRBJ2-2, with 9 bases matching TRBD1. The CDR3 spans 15 residues. The junction had 5 bases not matched to a gene; V was cut back by 4 bases and J by 5 bases. Germline CDR1 and CDR2: MDHEN and SYDVKM. The CDR3 reads CASSSGTGYTGELFF. In DNA form, the CDR3 reads TGTGCCAGCAGTTCCGGGACAGGGTATACCGGGGAGCTGTTTTTT.

This clone was seen once. The V call is TRBV11-2, the J call TRBJ2-7; 10 bases agree with TRBD1. V was pared by 5 bases and J by 2 bases, with 6 bases of the junction left unmatched. There are 15 residues in the CDR3. Germline V gives CDR1 SGHAT, CDR2 FQNNGV. CDR3 nucleotides: TGTGCCAGCAGCCAGGGGGACAGGGGTACCTACGAGCAGTACTTC. This encodes CASSQGDRGTYEQYF.

This clone was seen a single time. This sequence joins TRBV2 and TRBJ2-1, with D perhaps matching TRBD1 or TRBD2 (5 bases each). This CDR3 has 15 amino acids. Trimming removed 3 bases from V and 2 bases from J, with 11 bases in between. The V gene's germline CDR1 is SNHLY and CDR2 FYNNEI. The CDR3 is CASSEGVAPYNEQFF. The CDR3, as DNA: TGTGCCAGCAGTGAGGGGGTCGCCCCCTACAATGAGCAGTTCTTC.

The chain employs TRBV5-1 and TRBJ2-5; D might be TRBD2 (7 bases). Germline loops: CDR1 SGHRS, CDR2 YFSETQ. The CDR3 contains 16 residues. Trimming left V 1 base short and J 2 bases short, with 15 bases between. In DNA, the CDR3 is TGCGCCAGCAGCTTGTTTCAAAGGGGGGGGCAAGAGACCCAGTACTTC. Its protein product is CASSLFQRGGQETQYF.

The rearrangement joins TRBV30 to TRBJ2-1; D assignment may be TRBD1 or TRBD2 (6 bases each). From germline, CDR1 is GTSNPN and CDR2 SVGIG (reference sequence). The CDR3 is made up of 15 amino acids. Between the trimmed V and J ends, which lost 0 bases and 3 bases, there was a span of 12 bases. As DNA, the CDR3 is TGTGCCTGGAGTGTAAAGGGGGACTTCTACAATGAGCAGTTCTTC. This gives the protein CAWSVKGDFYNEQFF.

The chain recombines TRBV7-2 with TRBJ2-5, with D unclear. CDR1 and CDR2 (germline): SGHTA, FQGNSA. The CDR3 has 13 residues. V was clipped by 0 bases and J by 1 base, with 3 bases between them. The CDR3 region is CASSLAFQETQYF. The CDR3 DNA reads as TGTGCCAGCAGCTTAGCTTTCCAAGAGACCCAGTACTTC.

The chain employs TRBV6-4 and TRBJ1-3, with D perhaps matching TRBD1 (5 bases). CDR1 and CDR2 (germline): MRHNA, SNTAGT. V was pared by 2 bases and J by 0 bases, with 14 bases between. The CDR3 totals 17 residues. The CDR3 here is CASSDTEQVHSGNTIYF. In DNA form, the CDR3 reads TGTGCCAGCAGTGACACGGAACAGGTACACTCTGGAAACACCATATATTTT.

The V gene is TRBV5-8, the J gene TRBJ2-3; D not certain. CDR1 SGHTS and CDR2 YDEGEE come from the germline V gene. CDR3 length: 14 amino acids. The V gene lost 0 bases and the J gene lost 2 bases, with 7 bases spanning the gap. The CDR3 here is CASSLERLTDTQYF. The CDR3 DNA follows: TGTGCCAGCAGCTTGGAACGGCTCACAGATACGCAGTATTTT.